A single sample gave rise to the 24 T cell receptor beta chains below, sequenced in a study of shared T cell receptors in the human thymus. The data were produced by immunoSEQ multiplex PCR, yet TCRdb's version contains in-frame clones alone and is incomplete. In the table there are about 660,000 clones, 85% to 90% of which are singletons. The data also belong to a second study, concerning human thymus T cells.

Sequencing used thymocytes. Receptors were obtained from a boy less than two years old with a congenital heart defect.

The chain is built from TRBV9 and TRBJ2-1, with 8 bases lining up with TRBD2. The CDR3 loop spans 16 amino acids. Germline V lookup: CDR1 SGDLS, CDR2 YYNGEE. V was clipped by 0 bases and J by 6 bases; unmatched bases: 8. The CDR3 protein is CASSVVERENGNEQFF. Here the CDR3 DNA reads TGTGCCAGCAGCGTAGTAGAGCGGGAGAATGGCAATGAGCAGTTCTTC.

The CDR3 DNA is TGTGCCAGCAGACCCACTTGGAGCTCCTACAATGAGCAGTTCTTC. The encoded protein is CASRPTWSSYNEQFF. This chain connects TRBV7-8 to TRBJ2-1, with D hard to call. CDR3 length: 15 amino acids. CDR1 is SGHVS, CDR2 FQNEAQ, per germline. The V and J ends lost 6 bases and 0 bases respectively, with 12 bases between them.

The genes are TRBV5-1 and TRBJ2-5, with 8 positions matching TRBD1. With 5 bases clipped from V and 4 bases from J, the junction kept 10 bases outside the gene matches. The CDR3 length is 15 residues. Germline CDR1 reads SGHRS; CDR2 reads YFSETQ. The chain's CDR3 is CASSPDRGSGETQYF. The CDR3 DNA reads TGCGCCAGCAGTCCCGACAGGGGTAGCGGAGAGACCCAGTACTTC.

Only a few counts were recorded for this clone. The gene calls are TRBV7-9 and TRBJ2-5; tentatively, D is TRBD2 (7 bases). In germline, CDR1 is SEHNR, CDR2 FQNEAQ (reference sequence). V was clipped by 2 bases and J by 2 bases, with 15 bases between them. The CDR3 sequence is 16 residues long. The CDR3 DNA reads as TGTGCCAGCAGCTTAAGGCGGGAGAGGGGGCAAGAGACCCAGTACTTC. This encodes CASSLRRERGQETQYF.

The chain recombines TRBV9 with TRBJ2-1; no definite D call. The CDR3 has 16 residues. The V end was cut by 3 bases, the J end by 0 bases, with 13 bases between. CDR1 is SGDLS and CDR2 is YYNGEE in the germline V gene. CDR3 in DNA: TGTGCCAGCAGCGGCAACTCTTATCTCTCCTACAATGAGCAGTTCTTC. It yields the protein CASSGNSYLSYNEQFF.

The gene calls are TRBV4-1 and TRBJ1-1; 7 bases fit TRBD1. V dropped 2 bases and J dropped 0; count of bases not matched to a gene: 12. This CDR3 comprises 18 residues. Looked up from germline, CDR1 is MGHRA and CDR2 is YSYEKL. The CDR3 is CASSQSKGDSRLNTEAFF. The DNA of the CDR3 is TGCGCCAGCAGCCAATCTAAGGGGGACAGCCGACTGAACACTGAAGCTTTCTTT.

The V call is TRBV2, the J call TRBJ2-2; 10 bases are shared with TRBD1. This CDR3 comprises 18 residues. Germline assignment: CDR1 SNHLY and CDR2 FYNNEI. Losses at the gene ends were 0 bases for V and 3 bases for J; bases not matched to a gene: 7. The CDR3, as DNA: TGTGCCAGCAGTGAAGCACCTGGACAGGGGGTGGACACCGGGGAGCTGTTTTTT. The encoded protein is CASSEAPGQGVDTGELFF.

The chain combines TRBV4-2 with TRBJ2-3; TRBD2 aligns across 10 bases. CDR3 length: 16 amino acids. With 0 bases clipped from V and 3 bases from J, the junction kept 3 bases outside the gene matches. Germline V gene data show CDR1 as LGHNA and CDR2 as YNFKEQ. The CDR3 here is CASSQEASGRTDTQYF. CDR3 nucleotide sequence: TGTGCCAGCAGCCAAGAGGCTAGCGGGAGAACAGATACGCAGTATTTT.

The chain employs TRBV27 and TRBJ2-7, with 7 bases matching TRBD1. The CDR3 consists of 18 residues. V shed 5 bases and J 0 bases; nucleotides not matched to a gene: 16. CDR1 is MNHEY and CDR2 is SMNVEV in the germline V gene (reference sequence). Written as DNA, the CDR3 is TGTGCCAGCAGTCACCCATCAACCCAGGGGGAGCTCTCCTACGAGCAGTACTTC. Translated, it gives CASSHPSTQGELSYEQYF.

The chain is built from TRBV14 and TRBJ2-3; the match to TRBD2 covers 9 bases. CDR3 size: 17 residues. Germline CDR1 and CDR2: SGHDN and FVKESK. V gave up 2 bases and J gave up 3 bases; unmatched junction bases: 9. CDR3 protein: CASSQCPSGAGTDTQYF. CDR3 DNA sequence: TGTGCCAGCAGCCAATGCCCTAGCGGGGCGGGGACAGATACGCAGTATTTT.

A single count supports this clone. The J gene is TRBJ1-1, the V gene TRBV18; D is ambiguous. This CDR3 is 15 amino acids long. Germline CDR1 reads KGHSH; CDR2 reads LQKENI. Deletions cut 4 bases from V and 5 bases from J, with 17 bases between. CDR3 in DNA: TGTGCCAGCTCACAAACGGACCGCGGAGGGACTGAAGCTTTCTTT. Translation gives CASSQTDRGGTEAFF.

The CDR3 coding sequence is TGCAGCGTGAGGGGACTAGCGGGAGCTTACAATGAGCAGTTCTTC. This gives the protein CSVRGLAGAYNEQFF. V gene TRBV29-1 combines with J gene TRBJ2-1; 14 nucleotides agree with TRBD2. Germline CDR1 reads SQVTM; CDR2 reads ANQGSEA. The CDR3 is made up of 15 amino acids. V lost 6 bases to trimming and J lost 4 bases; unmatched junction nucleotides: 5.

The chain joins TRBV18 to TRBJ1-5; D is unclear. The CDR3 contains 14 residues. V was shortened by 2 bases and J by 9 bases, with 14 bases between the two germline ends. Per germline, CDR1 KGHSH and CDR2 LQKENI. The CDR3 DNA reads TGTGCCAGCTCACCAGGGCAGGTCTTCGGGCCCCAGCATTTT. Its translation is CASSPGQVFGPQHF.

The chain is built from TRBV4-2 and TRBJ2-7, with D perhaps TRBD2 (6 bases). V was pared by 3 bases and J by 2 bases, with 20 bases between. Germline V gene data show CDR1 as LGHNA and CDR2 as YNFKEQ. The CDR3 has 17 residues. CDR3: CASSHPQLGGATYEQYF. DNA for the CDR3: TGTGCCAGCAGCCACCCCCAGCTGGGGGGAGCTACCTACGAGCAGTACTTC.

The V call is TRBV9, the J call TRBJ2-3; tentatively, D is TRBD1 (6 bases). Germline CDR1 and CDR2: SGDLS and YYNGEE. CDR3 length: 15 amino acids. V lost 4 bases and J lost 0, with 12 bases in between. CDR3 region: CASSYRGWSTDTQYF. Written as DNA, the CDR3 is TGTGCCAGCAGCTATAGGGGGTGGAGCACAGATACGCAGTATTTT.

Regarding this clone: Compared with germline, one end of the junction differs, possibly owing to a read error. The chain recombines TRBV4-3 with TRBJ2-7; 8 bases fit TRBD1. Germline V gene lookup returns CDR1 LGHNA and CDR2 YSLEER. The CDR3 sequence is 17 residues long. CDR3 DNA: TGCGCCAGCAGCCAAGAAGAGCTGTCAGGGGGCCGGTACGCGCAGTACTTC. Its translation: CASSQEELSGGRYAQYF.

Only one count was recorded for this clone. The V and J genes are TRBV6-5 and TRBJ1-4; D perhaps matches TRBD1 (5 bases). With 8 bases removed from V and 3 bases from J, the gap between germline ends came to 13 bases. This CDR3 is built from 14 residues. The germline V gene has CDR1 MNHEY and CDR2 SVGAGI. DNA for the CDR3: TGTGCCAGCGGACAAACCACCCCTAATGAAAAACTGTTTTTT. This codes for CASGQTTPNEKLFF.

The chain carries TRBV7-2 and TRBJ1-5; D possibly corresponds to TRBD1 (6 bases). Germline V gene data show CDR1 as SGHTA and CDR2 as FQGNSA. This CDR3 spans 16 amino acids. V was shortened by 3 bases and J by 2 bases, with 14 bases between the two germline ends. The CDR3 sequence is CASSFTGPGGNQPQHF. The CDR3 region has the DNA TGTGCCAGCAGCTTCACAGGGCCAGGGGGCAATCAGCCCCAGCATTTT.

The chain uses TRBV27 and TRBJ1-3, with 8 bases aligning to TRBD1. Per the germline V gene, CDR1 is MNHEY and CDR2 is SMNVEV (reference sequence). V trimming: 5 bases; J trimming: 2 bases; junction bases outside the gene matches: 5. The CDR3 covers 15 residues. The CDR3 is CASSLRGLTGNTIYF. CDR3 DNA: TGTGCCAGCAGTCTCAGGGGGCTGACTGGAAACACCATATATTTT.

The rearrangement joins TRBV7-8 to TRBJ2-3; D perhaps matches TRBD2 (5 bases). Germline V gene lookup returns CDR1 SGHVS and CDR2 FQNEAQ. This CDR3 comprises 15 residues. The V end was cut by 3 bases, the J end by 6 bases, with 16 bases between. The DNA of the CDR3 is TGTGCCAGCAGCTTCCAGGAGGACGGGAAGGATACGCAGTATTTT. This encodes CASSFQEDGKDTQYF. Based on the CDR3 plus reference TRBV7-8 and TRBJ2-3, the full variable domain is GAGVSQSPRYKVAKRGQDVALRCDPISGHVSLFWYQQALGQGPEFLTYFQNEAQLDKSGLPSDRFFAERPEGSVSTLKIQRTQQEDSAVYLCASSFQEDGKDTQYFGPGTRLTVL.

V usage is TRBV7-9 and J usage is TRBJ2-7; 8 nucleotides agree with TRBD1. Germline CDR1 reads SEHNR; CDR2 reads FQNEAQ (reference sequence). Unmatched junction bases numbered 8, after V lost 5 bases and J lost 5 bases. The CDR3 totals 14 residues. DNA for the CDR3: TGTGCCAGCAGCCCCGGACAGGGTCCCCACGAGCAGTACTTC. Amino acid sequence: CASSPGQGPHEQYF.

The chain employs TRBV29-1 and TRBJ1-1; tentatively, D is TRBD1 (5 bases). Germline V gene sequence: CDR1 SQVTM, CDR2 ANQGSEA. V gave up 2 bases and J gave up 1 base, with 11 bases separating them. The CDR3 is 14 residues long. Here the CDR3 reads CSVERVRENTEAFF. The DNA for the CDR3 is TGCAGCGTTGAAAGGGTCAGGGAGAACACTGAAGCTTTCTTT.

This chain links TRBV18 with TRBJ2-7, with a possible D match to TRBD1 (5 bases). CDR1 KGHSH and CDR2 LQKENI come from the germline V gene. V lost 0 bases, J lost 3 bases, and 9 bases lay in between. This CDR3 has 14 amino acids. The CDR3 nucleotides are TGTGCCAGCTCACCACCTTCACAGGTCTACGAGCAGTACTTC. Its translation is CASSPPSQVYEQYF.

The chain combines TRBV10-3 with TRBJ1-2; 8 bases are a match to TRBD1. The ends lost 2 bases at V and 4 bases at J; junction bases unmatched: 6. CDR3 length equals 15 residues. CDR1 ENHRY and CDR2 SYGVKD come from the germline V gene. As DNA, the CDR3 is TGTGCCATCAGTGAGGATGGACAGGGTGGCTATGGCTACACCTTC. Its protein product is CAISEDGQGGYGYTF.